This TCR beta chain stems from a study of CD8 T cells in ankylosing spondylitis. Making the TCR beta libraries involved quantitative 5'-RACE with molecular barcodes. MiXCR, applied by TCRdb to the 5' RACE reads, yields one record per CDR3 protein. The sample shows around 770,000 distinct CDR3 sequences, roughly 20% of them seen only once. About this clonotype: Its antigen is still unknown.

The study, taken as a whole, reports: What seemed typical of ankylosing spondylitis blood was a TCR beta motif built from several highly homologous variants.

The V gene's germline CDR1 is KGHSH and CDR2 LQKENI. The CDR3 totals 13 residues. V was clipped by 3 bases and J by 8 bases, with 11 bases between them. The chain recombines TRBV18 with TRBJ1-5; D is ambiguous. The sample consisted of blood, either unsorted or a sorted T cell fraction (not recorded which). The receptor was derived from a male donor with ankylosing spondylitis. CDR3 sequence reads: CASSPGVGEPQHF. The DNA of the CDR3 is TGTGCCAGCTCACCCGGCGTAGGTGAGCCCCAGCATTTT.